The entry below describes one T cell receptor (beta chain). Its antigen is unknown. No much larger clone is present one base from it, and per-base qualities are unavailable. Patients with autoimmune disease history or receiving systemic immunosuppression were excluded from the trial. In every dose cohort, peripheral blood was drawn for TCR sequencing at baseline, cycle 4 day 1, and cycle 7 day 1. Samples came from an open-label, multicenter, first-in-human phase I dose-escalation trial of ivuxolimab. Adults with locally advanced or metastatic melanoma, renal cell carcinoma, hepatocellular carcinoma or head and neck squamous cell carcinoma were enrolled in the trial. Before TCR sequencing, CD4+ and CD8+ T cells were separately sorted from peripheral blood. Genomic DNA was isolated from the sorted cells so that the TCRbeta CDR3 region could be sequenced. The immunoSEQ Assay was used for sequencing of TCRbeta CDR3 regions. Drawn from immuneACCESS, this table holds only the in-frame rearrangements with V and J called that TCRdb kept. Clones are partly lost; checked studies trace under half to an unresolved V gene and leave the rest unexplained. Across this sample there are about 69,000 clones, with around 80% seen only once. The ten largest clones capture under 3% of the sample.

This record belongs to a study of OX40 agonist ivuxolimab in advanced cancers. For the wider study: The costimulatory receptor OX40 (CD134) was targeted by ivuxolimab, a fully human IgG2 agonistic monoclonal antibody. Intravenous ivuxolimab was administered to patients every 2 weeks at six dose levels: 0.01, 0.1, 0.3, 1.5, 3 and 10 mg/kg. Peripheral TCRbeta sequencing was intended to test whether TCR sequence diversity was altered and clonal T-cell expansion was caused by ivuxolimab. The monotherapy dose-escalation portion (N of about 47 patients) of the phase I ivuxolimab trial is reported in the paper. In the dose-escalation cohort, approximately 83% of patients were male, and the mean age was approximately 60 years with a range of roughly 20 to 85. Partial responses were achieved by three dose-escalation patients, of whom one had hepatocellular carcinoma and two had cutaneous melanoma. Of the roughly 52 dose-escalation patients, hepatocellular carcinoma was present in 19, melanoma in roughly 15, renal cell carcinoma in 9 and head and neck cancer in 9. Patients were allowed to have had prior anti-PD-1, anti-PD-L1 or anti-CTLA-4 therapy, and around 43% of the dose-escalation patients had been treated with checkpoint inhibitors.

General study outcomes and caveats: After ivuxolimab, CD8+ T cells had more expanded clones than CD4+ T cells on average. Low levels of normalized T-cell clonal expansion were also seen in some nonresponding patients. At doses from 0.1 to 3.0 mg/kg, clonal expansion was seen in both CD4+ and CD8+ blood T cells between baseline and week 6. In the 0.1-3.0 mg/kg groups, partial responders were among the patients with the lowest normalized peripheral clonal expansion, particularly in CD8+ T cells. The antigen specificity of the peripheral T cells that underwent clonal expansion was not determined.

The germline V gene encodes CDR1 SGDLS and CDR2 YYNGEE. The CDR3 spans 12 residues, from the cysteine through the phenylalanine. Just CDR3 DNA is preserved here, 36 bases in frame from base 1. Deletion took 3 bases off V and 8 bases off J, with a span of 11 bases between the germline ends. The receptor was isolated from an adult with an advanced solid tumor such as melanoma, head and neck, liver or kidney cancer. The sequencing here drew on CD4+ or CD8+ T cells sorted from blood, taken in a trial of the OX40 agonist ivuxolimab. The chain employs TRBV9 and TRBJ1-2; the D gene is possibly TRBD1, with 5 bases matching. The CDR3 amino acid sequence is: CASSGRGGGYTF. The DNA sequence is TGTGCCAGCAGCGGAAGGGGAGGCGGCTACACCTTC.